Listed below are T cell receptor beta chains from one sample, sequenced in a study of naive and memory T cell subsets. TCRdb passed the UMI-ligation and nested PCR reads through MiXCR, listing each CDR3 protein once. Seen here are about 150,000 distinct CDR3 sequences, about 17% observed once, and the top ten hold about 0.14%. Sequencing used naive CD4+ T cells from blood. The source is a human donor in good health. The CDR3 runs from the conserved cysteine through the conserved F or W. Fields, in order: CDR3 protein, CDR3 DNA, V gene, clone size, D gene, J gene. D genes are given only for firm matches. Clone size appears in some rows only: once, few, many, or a class for an expanded clone.

CDR3: CSARGGQKNTEAFF
DNA: TGCAGTGCTAGAGGGGGGCAGAAGAACACTGAAGCTTTCTTT
V: TRBV20-1
size: many
D: .
J: TRBJ1-1

CDR3: CASSARYSEQFF
DNA: TGCGCCAGCAGCGCGAGATATAGTGAGCAGTTCTTC
V: TRBV5-1
size: few
D: .
J: TRBJ2-1

CDR3: CASSFGTSGRGWGTDTQYF
DNA: TGTGCCAGCAGCTTCGGGACTAGCGGGAGGGGTTGGGGCACAGATACGCAGTATTTT
V: TRBV7-8
size: few
D: TRBD2
J: TRBJ2-3

CDR3: CASSLAQSNQPQHF
DNA: TGCGCCAGCAGCTTGGCACAAAGCAATCAGCCCCAGCATTTT
V: TRBV5-1
size: .
D: .
J: TRBJ1-5

CDR3: CSAPQTGGSYEQYF
DNA: TGCAGTGCTCCTCAGACAGGGGGCTCCTACGAGCAGTACTTC
V: TRBV20-1
size: .
D: TRBD1
J: TRBJ2-7

CDR3: CASSPGFTRSGPFF
DNA: TGTGCCAGCAGCCCTGGTTTTACAAGGTCGGGCCCGTTCTTC
V: TRBV4-2
size: .
D: .
J: TRBJ2-1

CDR3: CASSAGQGGNSPLHF
DNA: TGTGCCAGCAGCGCGGGGCAGGGCGGGAATTCACCCCTCCACTTT
V: TRBV6-1
size: .
D: .
J: TRBJ1-6

CDR3: CASSFIPPGFRRNQPQHF
DNA: TGTGCCAGCAGCTTTATTCCACCGGGATTCAGGAGAAATCAGCCCCAGCATTTT
V: TRBV28
size: .
D: .
J: TRBJ1-5

CDR3: CAISESTGTEAFF
DNA: TGTGCCATCAGTGAGTCGACAGGGACTGAAGCTTTCTTT
V: TRBV10-3
size: .
D: TRBD1
J: TRBJ1-1

CDR3: CSASRGLYEKLFF
DNA: TGCAGTGCTAGCAGGGGGCTTTATGAAAAACTGTTTTTT
V: TRBV20-1
size: few
D: TRBD1
J: TRBJ1-4

CDR3: CASSLTPDRAYEQYF
DNA: TGTGCCAGCTCCCTGACCCCGGACAGAGCCTACGAGCAGTACTTC
V: TRBV18
size: .
D: .
J: TRBJ2-7

CDR3: CASSVSQRTYNEQFF
DNA: TGCGCCAGCAGCGTTAGCCAGCGGACCTACAATGAGCAGTTCTTC
V: TRBV5-1
size: many
D: .
J: TRBJ2-1

CDR3: CSARDLRPFQYF
DNA: TGCAGTGCTAGAGATCTTCGGCCGTTCCAGTACTTC
V: TRBV20-1
size: .
D: .
J: TRBJ2-7

CDR3: CASSQGWRKQFF
DNA: TGTGCCAGCAGCCAAGGATGGCGGAAGCAGTTCTTC
V: TRBV3-1
size: few
D: .
J: TRBJ2-1

CDR3: CASSLAASGSYEQYF
DNA: TGTGCCAGCAGCTTAGCGGCTAGCGGGAGCTACGAGCAGTACTTC
V: TRBV7-2
size: .
D: TRBD2
J: TRBJ2-7

CDR3: CASSQGGTAYNEQFF
DNA: TGTGCCAGCAGCCAAGGCGGGACAGCATACAATGAGCAGTTCTTC
V: TRBV7-3
size: .
D: .
J: TRBJ2-1

CDR3: CASSSGQGVTEAFF
DNA: TGTGCCAGCAGTAGCGGACAGGGAGTCACTGAAGCTTTCTTT
V: TRBV28
size: .
D: TRBD1
J: TRBJ1-1

CDR3: CASVSGPTGTGELFF
DNA: TGTGCCAGCGTTTCGGGACCCACGGGCACCGGGGAGCTGTTTTTT
V: TRBV25-1
size: .
D: .
J: TRBJ2-2

CDR3: CSVEIRGGYEQYF
DNA: TGCAGCGTTGAAATACGAGGGGGCTACGAGCAGTACTTC
V: TRBV29-1
size: .
D: .
J: TRBJ2-7

CDR3: CASRTSGRSQETQYF
DNA: TGTGCCAGCAGGACTAGCGGGAGGTCCCAAGAGACCCAGTACTTC
V: TRBV6-6
size: .
D: TRBD2
J: TRBJ2-5

CDR3: CASSQAISTNEKLFF
DNA: TGCGCCAGCAGCCAAGCTATTAGTACTAATGAAAAACTGTTTTTT
V: TRBV4-1
size: .
D: .
J: TRBJ1-4

CDR3: CASSPRTAEKLFF
DNA: TGTGCCAGCAGCCCCCGGACGGCTGAAAAACTGTTTTTT
V: TRBV7-2
size: few
D: .
J: TRBJ1-4

CDR3: CASSYDGRASDEQFF
DNA: TGTGCCAGCAGTTACGACGGGAGGGCCAGCGATGAGCAGTTCTTC
V: TRBV6-2/TRBV6-3
size: once
D: TRBD2
J: TRBJ2-1

CDR3: CASSGFGLSDTQYF
DNA: TGTGCCAGCAGTGGGTTCGGGCTTTCAGATACGCAGTATTTT
V: TRBV2
size: once
D: .
J: TRBJ2-3

CDR3: CASSLAPTGSGYTF
DNA: TGCGCCAGCAGCTTGGCGCCGACAGGGTCTGGCTACACCTTC
V: TRBV5-1
size: few
D: TRBD1
J: TRBJ1-2